There are a few counts of the clone carrying this T cell receptor (beta chain). Antigen: not known. Using a J-beta primer mix together with a sample-barcoded 5' primer, a second PCR was run for roughly 6 to 12 cycles. There were at least 3 million CDR3-containing paired-end reads obtained from each sample. A single record per CDR3 protein comes from TCRdb applying MiXCR to the 5' RACE reads. The data contain over 1,200,000 distinct CDR3 sequences, around 59% of them seen just once; the ten biggest clones take up 6.7%. This specimen comes from a study of blood T cells in healthy people across ages. Notes on the study in general: Age showed a roughly linear inverse relationship with TCR beta diversity per million T cells. It was the long-lived donors that had more naive CD4+ cells and higher diversity than aged donors.

CDR1 is MNHEY and CDR2 is SMNVEV in the germline V gene (reference sequence). Trimming pared 5 bases from V and 5 bases from J, leaving 15 bases between. This CDR3 has 14 amino acids. At least 6.5 million PBMCs were isolated per sample. This TCR was recovered from a man younger than 35 in good health. Source material: blood. The chain couples TRBV27 to TRBJ1-2; perhaps TRBD1 as D (5 bases). In nucleotides, the CDR3 is TGTGCCAGCAGTCCGGGACTACCTCTTTATGGCTACACCTTC. It codes for CASSPGLPLYGYTF.